Listed here are 22 T cell receptor beta chains from one sample, sequenced in a study of shared clonotypes between healthy human individuals. The assay was immunoSEQ multiplex PCR, and TCRdb's table has in-frame clones only and misses some. There are approximately 2.5 million clones in the sample; approximately 93% occur only once, and approximately 0.37% lies in the top ten. The sample consisted of naive CD4+ T cells from PBMCs. Subset reported: CD45RA+ positively selected. Receptors were obtained from a man between 18 and 35 years old in good health. Some clones in this sample may be carry-over from other donors' samples.

The CDR3 reads CASSLASGSFHEQYF. CDR3 DNA: TGTGCCAGCAGCTTAGCTAGCGGGAGTTTCCACGAGCAGTACTTC. The V gene is TRBV7-3, the J gene TRBJ2-7; the match to TRBD2 covers 10 bases. CDR3 length equals 15 residues. V shed 2 bases and J 5 bases; nucleotides not matched to a gene: 6. Germline loops: CDR1 SGHTA, CDR2 FQGTGA.

The V call is TRBV7-9, the J call TRBJ2-7; D may be TRBD1 (5 bases). Per germline, CDR1 SEHNR and CDR2 FQNEAQ (reference sequence). The CDR3 has 12 residues. Trimming removed 4 bases from V and 7 bases from J, with 11 bases in between. CDR3 protein: CASSSVDTEQYF. In nucleotides, the CDR3 is TGTGCCAGCAGCTCAGTGGACACAGAGCAGTACTTC.

The chain links TRBV6-5 to TRBJ1-1; 9 nucleotides agree with TRBD1. Germline-derived CDR1 and CDR2 are MNHEY and SVGAGI. The V segment lost 5 bases and the J segment 0 bases; nucleotides outside the gene matches: 4. The CDR3 totals 15 residues. CDR3 loop: CASSPRDRVNTEAFF. DNA of the CDR3: TGTGCCAGCAGTCCGCGGGACAGGGTGAACACTGAAGCTTTCTTT.

The gene calls are TRBV5-1 and TRBJ2-3; D possibly matches TRBD1 or TRBD2 (5 bases each). The CDR3 is 14 amino acids. V was shortened by 2 bases and J by 2 bases, with 9 bases between the two germline ends. CDR1 and CDR2 (germline): SGHRS, YFSETQ. DNA of the CDR3: TGCGCCAGCAGCTTCCGGGACGACACAGATACGCAGTATTTT. It specifies CASSFRDDTDTQYF.

V and J are TRBV2 and TRBJ2-1; TRBD2 matches 7 bases. The length of the CDR3 is 14 residues. In germline, CDR1 is SNHLY, CDR2 FYNNEI. With 8 bases clipped from V and 4 bases from J, the junction kept 8 bases outside the gene matches. The CDR3 loop reads CASGGSVYYNEQFF. CDR3 in DNA: TGTGCCAGCGGCGGGAGCGTCTATTACAATGAGCAGTTCTTC.

Worth noting for this clone: This same CDR3 is encoded by further DNA sequences in the sample. The chain joins TRBV7-2 to TRBJ2-3; D is undetermined. Germline loops: CDR1 SGHTA, CDR2 FQGNSA. There are 14 residues in the CDR3. Trimming took 1 base from V and 1 from J, leaving 6 bases between them. CDR3 protein: CASSLVSGTDTQYF. DNA of the CDR3: TGTGCCAGCAGCTTAGTTTCAGGCACAGATACGCAGTATTTT.

The genes are TRBV4-1 and TRBJ2-2; tentatively, D is TRBD1 or TRBD2 (5 bases each). Deletions cut 3 bases from V and 6 bases from J, with 11 bases between. CDR1 is MGHRA and CDR2 is YSYEKL in the germline V gene. This CDR3 contains 14 residues. CDR3 DNA sequence: TGCGCCAGCAGCCAGGGGGTTTGGTCCGGGGAGCTGTTTTTT. As protein: CASSQGVWSGELFF.

This rearrangement joins TRBV2 to TRBJ2-1, with D perhaps matching TRBD1 (6 bases). The CDR3 is 13 residues long. The germline V gene encodes CDR1 SNHLY and CDR2 FYNNEI. With 7 bases removed from V and 10 bases from J, the gap between germline ends came to 17 bases. DNA for the CDR3: TGTGCCAGCAACTTACAGGGAAGAAACGAGCAGTTCTTC. Its translation is CASNLQGRNEQFF.

Points on this clone: Other nucleotide sequences in the sample specify the same CDR3. The CDR3 spells CASSVGLETQYF. The CDR3, as DNA: TGTGCCAGCAGCGTCGGGCTGGAGACCCAGTACTTC. V gene TRBV9 combines with J gene TRBJ2-5; no definite D call. Trimming removed 2 bases at V and 5 bases at J, with 7 bases between. Germline CDR1 and CDR2: SGDLS and YYNGEE. The length of the CDR3 is 12 residues. The whole variable domain, filled in from reference TRBV9 and TRBJ2-5, reads DSGVTQTPKHLITATGQRVTLRCSPRSGDLSVYWYQQSLDQGLQFLIQYYNGEERAKGNILERFSAQQFPDLHSELNLSSLELGDSALYFCASSVGLETQYFGPGTRLLVL.

The chain recombines TRBV7-3 with TRBJ2-1; D tentatively fits TRBD1 or TRBD2 (5 bases each). With 2 bases removed from V and 9 bases from J, the gap between germline ends came to 5 bases. Germline V lookup: CDR1 SGHTA, CDR2 FQGTGA. The CDR3 extends over 11 amino acids. CDR3: CASSLGTEQFF. The CDR3 DNA sequence: TGTGCCAGCAGCTTAGGGACTGAGCAGTTCTTC.

The rearrangement uses TRBV18 and TRBJ2-7; maybe TRBD1 (6 bases). The V gene lost 4 bases and the J gene lost 0 bases, with 10 bases spanning the gap. The V gene's germline CDR1 is KGHSH and CDR2 LQKENI. This CDR3 has 14 amino acids. CDR3 loop: CASSLRDTSYEQYF. The CDR3 DNA reads TGTGCCAGCTCACTCCGGGACACCTCCTACGAGCAGTACTTC.

V is TRBV21-1 and J is TRBJ2-7; TRBD2, the D gene given by the table, was not confirmed from the DNA. TRBV21-1 is shown as a pseudogene. The CDR3 consists of 14 residues. Here the CDR3 DNA reads TGTGCCAGGAGAGGGCCGATAGCGTCCTACGAGCAGTACTTC. Protein product: CARRGPIASYEQYF.

This chain joins TRBV6-1 and TRBJ2-3; 8 nucleotides align to TRBD1. This CDR3 region has 10 residues. Germline V gene sequence: CDR1 MNHNS, CDR2 SASEGT. V was pared by 6 bases and J by 10 bases, with 0 bases of the junction left unmatched. CDR3 sequence (DNA): TGTGCCAGCAGGGACAGGGCGCAGTATTTT. This codes for CASRDRAQYF.

Written as DNA, the CDR3 is TGTGCCAGCAGTTTTTTGGGGTCGGGGCCCTACGAGCAGTACTTC. Encoded protein: CASSFLGSGPYEQYF. V and J are TRBV28 and TRBJ2-7, with D tentatively TRBD1 or TRBD2 (5 bases each). The CDR3 has 15 amino acids. The V end was cut by 3 bases, the J end by 2 bases, with 14 bases between. Germline-derived CDR1 and CDR2 are MDHEN and SYDVKM.

V usage is TRBV9 and J usage is TRBJ1-2; tentatively, D is TRBD1 (5 bases). V dropped 3 bases and J dropped 0 bases, with 15 bases sitting between them. Germline V lookup: CDR1 SGDLS, CDR2 YYNGEE. The CDR3 totals 16 residues. CDR3 sequence (DNA): TGTGCCAGCAGCGGACAGATTGGGGCAACTAACTATGGCTACACCTTC. Translation gives CASSGQIGATNYGYTF.

The chain couples TRBV19 to TRBJ1-1; 7 nucleotides match TRBD1. Trimming removed 4 bases from V and 8 bases from J; junction bases left unmatched: 7. CDR1 LNHDA and CDR2 SQIVND come from the germline V gene (reference sequence). The CDR3 has 13 residues. Here the CDR3 DNA reads TGTGCCAGTAGTAATGCGCTGGGACAGGAAGCTTTCTTT. Translated: CASSNALGQEAFF.

The genes are TRBV7-9 and TRBJ2-2; D gene ambiguous. This CDR3 region has 14 residues. With 11 bases removed from V and 3 bases from J, the gap between germline ends came to 16 bases. In germline, CDR1 is SEHNR, CDR2 FQNEAQ (reference sequence). The CDR3 reads CAGSPQRDTGELFF. DNA for the CDR3: TGTGCCGGGTCCCCCCAAAGAGACACCGGGGAGCTGTTTTTT.

The gene calls are TRBV28 and TRBJ1-2; 7 bases fit TRBD1. V was pared by 4 bases and J by 4 bases, with 12 bases of the junction left unmatched. Looked up from germline, CDR1 is MDHEN and CDR2 is SYDVKM. The CDR3 sequence is 16 residues long. In DNA form, the CDR3 reads TGTGCCAGCAGTTCGCCACAGGGGCGCGTGGGCTATGGCTACACCTTC. Protein sequence: CASSSPQGRVGYGYTF.

This clone was picked up one time. In DNA form, the CDR3 reads TGCGCCAGCAGCCAAGATGGTCTTCGGGGGCAAGAGACCCAGTACTTC. It encodes CASSQDGLRGQETQYF. This chain connects TRBV4-1 to TRBJ2-5; the D gene is possibly TRBD2 (6 bases). Germline V gives CDR1 MGHRA, CDR2 YSYEKL. V was cut by 0 bases and J by 2 bases, with 13 bases left in between. The CDR3 runs to 16 residues.

The chain recombines TRBV5-1 with TRBJ2-7; possible D gene TRBD1, 6 bases. The CDR3 runs to 13 residues. V was pared by 5 bases and J by 5 bases, with 14 bases between. CDR1 SGHRS and CDR2 YFSETQ come from the germline V gene. The CDR3 is CASRGAGWNEQYF. The CDR3 DNA sequence: TGCGCCAGCAGGGGGGCAGGGTGGAACGAGCAGTACTTC. The full variable domain, in which reference TRBV5-1 and TRBJ2-7 provide the parts outside the CDR3, is KAGVTQTPRYLIKTRGQQVTLSCSPISGHRSVSWYQQTPGQGLQFLFEYFSETQRNKGNFPGRFSGRQFSNSRSEMNVSTLELGDSALYLCASRGAGWNEQYFGPGTRLTVT.

V is TRBV5-8 and J is TRBJ2-1; tentatively, D is TRBD1 or TRBD2 (5 bases each). CDR1 is SGHTS and CDR2 is YDEGEE in the germline V gene. CDR3 size: 19 residues. Trimming removed 6 bases at V and 1 base at J, with 26 bases between. CDR3 DNA: TGTGCCAGCAAGGACGGTGGTGTGGGGGATTCTGGGTCCTACAATGAGCAGTTCTTC. Its protein is CASKDGGVGDSGSYNEQFF.

The DNA of the CDR3 is TGTGCCAGTAGTACCCAGAGTGGGAGCAGGTACGAGCAGTACTTC. Translation gives CASSTQSGSRYEQYF. The rearrangement uses TRBV19 and TRBJ2-7, with a tentative D call TRBD2 (5 bases). Germline V gene sequence: CDR1 LNHDA, CDR2 SQIVND (reference sequence). Trimming stripped 4 bases from V and 4 bases from J, with 17 bases between. CDR3 length: 15 residues.